Following are 26 T cell receptor beta chains from one sample sequenced in a study of T cell responses to AZD1222 COVID-19 vaccine. Sequencing used immunoSEQ multiplex PCR; TCRdb keeps in-frame clones, though not all of them. The profile covers tens of thousands of clones, with roughly 87% appearing a single time and about 17% taken by the ten largest. Specimen: peripheral blood, collected 28 days after the second AZD1222 dose. The receptors originated from an adult who received the AZD1222 COVID-19 vaccine.

CDR3 protein: CASSPQWGQTQYF. CDR3 bases: TGTGCCAGCAGTCCCCAGTGGGGGCAGACCCAGTACTTC. This chain connects TRBV28 to TRBJ2-5; D perhaps matches TRBD1 (6 bases). V lost 5 bases and J lost 6, with 13 bases in between. The CDR3 runs to 13 residues. Per germline, CDR1 MDHEN and CDR2 SYDVKM.

To note about this clone: A junction boundary mismatches the germline segment, possibly from a read error. The chain employs TRBV4-3 and TRBJ1-1; the D gene is possibly TRBD1 (5 bases). CDR3 length equals 15 residues. Per the germline V gene, CDR1 is LGHNA and CDR2 is YSLEER. The CDR3 sequence is CASSPSTGHRAEAFF. As DNA, the CDR3 is TGCGCTAGCAGCCCCAGTACCGGACACCGCGCTGAAGCTTTCTTT.

This chain connects TRBV30 to TRBJ2-3; possibly TRBD1 for D (6 bases). The germline V gene has CDR1 GTSNPN and CDR2 SVGIG (reference sequence). Trimming pared 8 bases from V and 2 bases from J, leaving 14 bases between. The CDR3 extends over 13 amino acids. The CDR3 sequence is CALCKGDTDTQYF. The DNA for the CDR3 is TGTGCCCTCTGTAAGGGGGACACAGATACGCAGTATTTT.

This rearrangement joins TRBV3-1 (or the pseudogene TRBV3-2) to TRBJ1-6; D may be TRBD1 (5 bases). V was pared by 3 bases and J by 4 bases, with 13 bases between. The V gene's germline CDR1 is LGHDT and CDR2 YNNKEL (reference sequence). The CDR3 totals 16 residues. The CDR3 DNA follows: TGTGCCAGCAGCCAGGCCGGGGCCTCATATAATTCACCCCTCCACTTT. This encodes CASSQAGASYNSPLHF.

For the CDR3, the DNA is TGTGCCAGCAGCTTTCTTAGCGGGGTGATTTACAATGAGCAGTTCTTC. Translated, it gives CASSFLSGVIYNEQFF. V gene TRBV7-8 combines with J gene TRBJ2-1; 8 positions match TRBD2. The CDR3 loop spans 16 amino acids. The ends lost 3 bases at V and 4 bases at J; junction bases unmatched: 8. Germline V lookup: CDR1 SGHVS, CDR2 FQNEAQ.

The rearrangement links TRBV7-9 to TRBJ2-7, with 7 bases fitting TRBD1. The V and J ends lost 4 bases and 2 bases, in that order; junction bases with no gene match: 11. This CDR3 is 16 amino acids long. Germline values: CDR1 SEHNR, CDR2 FQNEAQ (reference sequence). The DNA of the CDR3 is TGTGCCAGCAGCTCCTTCAAAGGGGACAGTACCTACGAGCAGTACTTC. It is translated as CASSSFKGDSTYEQYF. The full variable domain, completed using reference TRBV7-9 and TRBJ2-7, is DTGVSQNPRHKITKRGQNVTFRCDPISEHNRLYWYRQTLGQGPEFLTYFQNEAQLEKSRLLSDRFSAERPKGSFSTLEIQRTEQGDSAMYLCASSSFKGDSTYEQYFGPGTRLTVT.

The genes are TRBV30 and TRBJ2-5, with 7 bases identical to TRBD2. The J segment lost 4 bases and the V segment lost 3 bases, leaving 5 bases of the junction unmatched. From germline, CDR1 is GTSNPN and CDR2 SVGIG (reference sequence). The CDR3 spans 13 residues. As DNA, the CDR3 is TGTGCCTGGAGCGTATGGGGGGGAGAGACCCAGTACTTC. Residues: CAWSVWGGETQYF.

This sequence joins TRBV6-5 and TRBJ1-2, with TRBD1 as a possible D gene (6 bases). V lost 4 bases to trimming and J lost 6 bases, with 12 bases between them. The length of the CDR3 is 13 residues. Germline V gene sequence: CDR1 MNHEY, CDR2 SVGAGI. CDR3 sequence: CASSLQGRNGYTF. The CDR3 nucleotides are TGTGCCAGCAGTTTACAGGGAAGGAATGGCTACACCTTC.

V gene TRBV18 combines with J gene TRBJ1-5, with 7 bases aligning to TRBD1. Losses at the gene ends were 10 bases for V and 7 bases for J; bases not matched to a gene: 10. The CDR3 is 13 amino acids. Germline CDR1 reads KGHSH; CDR2 reads LQKENI. As DNA, the CDR3 is TGTGCCACCGCCTACGACAGGGAGCAGCCCCAGCATTTT. Encoded protein: CATAYDREQPQHF.

The chain combines TRBV2 with TRBJ2-6; 8 positions match TRBD1. J gave up 2 bases and V 4 bases, and 1 base lay outside the gene matches. The CDR3 totals 15 residues. Germline V gives CDR1 SNHLY, CDR2 FYNNEI. CDR3 region: CASSGQGTGANVLTF. The CDR3 region has the DNA TGTGCCAGCAGTGGACAGGGGACTGGGGCCAACGTCCTGACTTTC.

The chain joins TRBV30 to TRBJ1-6; no clear D gene. The CDR3 is 17 residues long. V was cut by 0 bases and J by 4 bases, with 16 bases left in between. Germline V gene lookup returns CDR1 GTSNPN and CDR2 SVGIG (reference sequence). The CDR3 DNA sequence: TGTGCCTGGAGTGTATTGGTTTCAGTCCATTATAATTCACCCCTCCACTTT. Encoded protein: CAWSVLVSVHYNSPLHF.

The rearrangement links TRBV10-3 to TRBJ1-2, with 10 bases fitting TRBD1. Germline V gene data show CDR1 as ENHRY and CDR2 as SYGVKD. Germline trimming cut 9 bases from V and 3 bases from J; bases unmatched to any gene: 1. The CDR3 covers 12 residues. DNA for the CDR3: TGTGCCATGGGGACAGGGGACTATGGCTACACCTTC. It specifies CAMGTGDYGYTF.

The sample holds one count of this clone. The CDR3, as DNA: TGTGCCAGCAGTGAAAACAGGGGGCACACCATATATTTT. Translation gives CASSENRGHTIYF. The gene calls are TRBV6-1 and TRBJ1-3, with 9 nucleotides matching TRBD1. Trimming at V came to 2 bases and at J to 8 bases, leaving 1 base not matched to a gene. The CDR3 runs to 13 residues. Per the germline V gene, CDR1 is MNHNS and CDR2 is SASEGT.

The genes are TRBV5-1 and TRBJ2-7; D might be TRBD1 (6 bases). The V end lost 2 bases, the J end lost 3 bases, and 12 bases lay between the germline ends. Germline-derived CDR1 and CDR2 are SGHRS and YFSETQ. CDR3 size: 14 residues. CDR3 in DNA: TGCGCCAGCAGCTTCACAGGGAGAAACTACGAGCAGTACTTC. It translates to CASSFTGRNYEQYF.

This chain uses TRBV5-1 with TRBJ1-6; no reliable D call. Germline V gives CDR1 SGHRS, CDR2 YFSETQ. The ends were cut back, 0 bases at V and 5 bases at J, with 6 bases in the middle. The CDR3 loop spans 14 amino acids. The CDR3 here is CASSLAGNNSPLHF. The CDR3 coding sequence is TGCGCCAGCAGCTTGGCCGGGAATAATTCACCCCTCCACTTT.

The chain uses TRBV30 and TRBJ1-1, with TRBD1 matching 7 bases. Germline V CDR1 and CDR2: GTSNPN, SVGIG (reference sequence). The CDR3 is 12 amino acids. Unmatched junction bases numbered 5, after V lost 5 bases and J lost 5 bases. The CDR3 loop reads CAWEGARTEAFF. The CDR3 nucleotides read TGTGCCTGGGAGGGGGCGCGGACTGAAGCTTTCTTT.

The chain couples TRBV7-6 to TRBJ2-7, with 14 bases aligning to TRBD2. Per germline, CDR1 SGHVS and CDR2 FNYEAQ. CDR3 length: 17 residues. The V and J ends lost 4 bases and 0 bases, in that order; junction bases with no gene match: 5. CDR3 in amino acids: CASSSGLAGADSYEQYF. The DNA of the CDR3 is TGTGCCAGCAGCTCGGGACTAGCGGGGGCCGACTCCTACGAGCAGTACTTC.

This clone was found a few times. This chain's CDR3 is CASSPGTSPDEQFF. The CDR3, as DNA: TGCGCCAGCAGCCCCGGGACGTCACCGGATGAGCAGTTCTTC. The chain is built from TRBV4-1 and TRBJ2-1, with D perhaps TRBD1 or TRBD2 (5 bases each). The germline V gene has CDR1 MGHRA and CDR2 YSYEKL. The CDR3 has 14 amino acids. V dropped 4 bases and J dropped 8 bases, with 15 bases sitting between them.

This chain links TRBV6-5 with TRBJ2-1; D is possibly TRBD1 or TRBD2 (5 bases each). The CDR3 is 13 residues long. Germline CDR1 MNHEY, CDR2 SVGAGI. Trimming shortened V by 10 bases and J by 9 bases, and 19 bases separated the two germline ends. CDR3 sequence (DNA): TGTGCCACCCGGAAGGGGCGAGGAGGTGAGCAGTTCTTC. Amino acid sequence: CATRKGRGGEQFF.

This CDR3 is CASSRSAYEQYF. DNA for the CDR3: TGTGCCAGCAGCCGTTCTGCCTACGAGCAGTACTTC. V and J are TRBV7-9 and TRBJ2-7; D unclear. The CDR3 has 12 residues. Germline V gene lookup returns CDR1 SEHNR and CDR2 FQNEAQ (reference sequence). V lost 5 bases and J 2 bases, leaving 7 bases between the germline ends.

The chain uses TRBV6-5 and TRBJ1-2; D uncertain. CDR3 size: 15 residues. Germline V CDR1 and CDR2: MNHEY, SVGAGI. V lost 2 bases and J 4 bases, leaving 14 bases between the germline ends. This chain's CDR3 is CASSYVGEVSYGYTF. Here the CDR3 DNA reads TGTGCCAGCAGTTACGTTGGGGAAGTGAGCTATGGCTACACCTTC.

The rearrangement joins TRBV14 to TRBJ2-7; D unresolved. The CDR3 totals 13 residues. The germline gives CDR1 SGHDN, CDR2 FVKESK. V was shortened by 0 bases and J by 5 bases, with 8 bases between the two germline ends. CDR3 sequence: CASSQDITDEQYF. The CDR3 region has the DNA TGTGCCAGCAGCCAAGATATAACCGACGAGCAGTACTTC.

In the case of this clone: Additional DNA sequences in this sample encode the identical CDR3. The rearrangement links TRBV18 to TRBJ1-4; D is ambiguous. The length of the CDR3 is 16 residues. Looked up from germline, CDR1 is KGHSH and CDR2 is LQKENI. Trimming removed 6 bases from V and 0 bases from J, with 14 bases in between. CDR3 in amino acids: CASSPQKIATNEKLFF. CDR3 DNA sequence: TGTGCCAGCTCGCCTCAGAAAATTGCAACTAATGAAAAACTGTTTTTT.

The V and J genes are TRBV7-9 and TRBJ2-3; TRBD2 is a possible D gene (5 bases). There are 13 residues in the CDR3. CDR1 and CDR2 from the germline V gene are SEHNR and FQNEAQ (reference sequence). Trimming took off 5 bases at V and 1 base at J, with 7 bases between the two ends. DNA of the CDR3: TGTGCCAGCAGCCCCGGGGGCACAGATACGCAGTATTTT. This encodes CASSPGGTDTQYF.

The gene calls are TRBV10-3 and TRBJ2-7; D may match TRBD1 or TRBD2 (6 bases each). CDR3 length: 14 amino acids. The germline CDR1 and CDR2 sequences are ENHRY and SYGVKD. The V end lost 6 bases, the J end lost 2 bases, and 14 bases lay between the germline ends. This chain's CDR3 is CAIRKEGGPYEQYF. The CDR3 bases are TGTGCCATCAGGAAGGAGGGGGGCCCCTACGAGCAGTACTTC.

Concerning this clone: Additional DNA sequences in this sample encode the identical CDR3. This chain joins TRBV7-2 and TRBJ2-7, with 9 nucleotides matching TRBD2. CDR1 and CDR2 from the germline V gene are SGHTA and FQGNSA. Trimming cost V 5 bases and J 2 bases; bases outside gene matches: 4. The CDR3 has 14 residues. CDR3 in amino acids: CASSASGGPYEQYF. DNA for the CDR3: TGTGCCAGCAGCGCCAGCGGGGGGCCCTACGAGCAGTACTTC.